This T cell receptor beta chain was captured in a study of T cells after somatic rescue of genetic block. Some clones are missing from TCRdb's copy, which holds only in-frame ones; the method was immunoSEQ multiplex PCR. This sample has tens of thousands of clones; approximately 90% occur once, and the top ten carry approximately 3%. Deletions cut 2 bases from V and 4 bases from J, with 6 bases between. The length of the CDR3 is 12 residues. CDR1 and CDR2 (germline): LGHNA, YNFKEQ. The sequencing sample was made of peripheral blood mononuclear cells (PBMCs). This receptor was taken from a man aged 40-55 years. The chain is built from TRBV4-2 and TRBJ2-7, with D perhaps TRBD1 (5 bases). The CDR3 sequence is CASSQNRYEQYF. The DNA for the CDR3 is TGTGCCAGCAGCCAAAACAGGTACGAGCAGTACTTC.